The 3 T cell receptor beta chains presented below share a single source sample, sequenced in a study of CD8 T cells in Susac syndrome. Reverse transcription used about 0.5 to 1 ug RNA and random hexamers. TCRdb passed the immunoSEQ multiplex PCR reads through MiXCR, listing each CDR3 protein once. The data show about 180,000 distinct CDR3 sequences, 95% seen once. Source material: CD4+ T cells from PBMCs. These receptors were obtained from a human donor with multiple sclerosis.

The rearrangement uses TRBV4-3 and TRBJ2-4; D tentatively reads TRBD1 or TRBD2 (6 bases each). CDR3 length equals 17 residues. Germline loops: CDR1 LGHNA, CDR2 YSLEER. V gave up 0 bases and J gave up 1 base, with 13 bases separating them. CDR3 DNA: TGCGCCAGCAGCCAAGAGAGGGGGGCGTTTGCCAAAAACATTCAGTACTTC. This encodes CASSQERGAFAKNIQYF.

This chain uses TRBV20-1 with TRBJ1-1; D is perhaps TRBD1 (5 bases). V was cut by 5 bases and J by 11 bases, with 12 bases left in between. From germline, CDR1 is DFQATT and CDR2 SNEGSKA (reference sequence). The CDR3 sequence is 10 residues long. CDR3 DNA: TGCAGTGCTGGTCGGGAGGGGGCTTTCTTT. Its translation: CSAGREGAFF.

This sequence joins TRBV15 and TRBJ2-1; no reliable D call. The CDR3 spans 15 residues. CDR1 is LNHNV and CDR2 is YYDKDF in the germline V gene (reference sequence). With 0 bases removed from V and 0 bases from J, the gap between germline ends came to 6 bases. DNA of the CDR3: TGTGCCACCAGCAGAGACCTCTCCTCCTACAATGAGCAGTTCTTC. Protein product: CATSRDLSSYNEQFF.